The 21 T cell receptor beta chains reported below all come from one sample, sequenced in a study of identical twins. TCRdb recomputed calls from the 5' RACE reads with MiXCR, one row per CDR3 protein. The sample includes fewer than 550,000 distinct CDR3 sequences, about 15% seen only once; the top ten take 0.44%. This sample also appeared in a second study, on yellow fever vaccine responses in identical twins.

The sample comprised CD4+ T cells sorted from blood. The origin of the receptors is a woman aged 18-29 years in good health.

V gene TRBV6-1 combines with J gene TRBJ2-5; perhaps TRBD2 as D (5 bases). The CDR3 has 15 amino acids. Germline CDR1 MNHNS, CDR2 SASEGT. Trimming took off 4 bases at V and 2 bases at J, with 14 bases between the two ends. The CDR3 DNA follows: TGTGCCAGCAGTGGGACTGAGGCTGGTCAAGAGACCCAGTACTTC. Its translation is CASSGTEAGQETQYF.

V is TRBV6-1 and J is TRBJ2-7; TRBD1 agrees at 7 bases. CDR3 length: 12 amino acids. With V trimmed by 10 bases and J by 6 bases, 9 bases remained unmatched. Germline lookup yields CDR1 MNHNS and CDR2 SASEGT. Here the CDR3 reads CATLRDRGEQYV. Here the CDR3 DNA reads TGTGCCACCCTCCGGGACAGAGGCGAGCAGTACGTC.

This clonotype came up a few times. The chain is built from TRBV5-1 and TRBJ2-1, with TRBD2 as a possible D gene (7 bases). Trimming took 4 bases from V and 4 from J, leaving 18 bases between them. The CDR3 runs 16 residues. Per germline, CDR1 SGHRS and CDR2 YFSETQ. The CDR3 DNA reads as TGCGCCAGCAGCACCGGGGGCGGGAGTCAGTACAATGAGCAGTTCTTC. This gives the protein CASSTGGGSQYNEQFF.

The gene calls are TRBV12-3 or TRBV12-4 and TRBJ2-3; the D gene could be TRBD1 or TRBD2 (6 bases each). The CDR3 consists of 16 residues. The V and J ends lost 4 bases and 8 bases respectively, with 22 bases between them. The CDR3 sequence is CASSSRLEGGTRTQYF. CDR3 coding DNA: TGTGCCAGCAGTTCCCGTCTTGAGGGGGGCACACGTACGCAGTATTTT.

This sequence joins TRBV6-5 and TRBJ2-7; D remains ambiguous. Deletions cut 0 bases from V and 3 bases from J, with 9 bases between. CDR1 and CDR2 from the germline V gene are MNHEY and SVGAGI. The CDR3 is made up of 14 amino acids. The CDR3 loop is CASSYSRLGYEQYF. Here the CDR3 DNA reads TGTGCCAGCAGTTACTCTCGGCTAGGCTACGAGCAGTACTTC.

The genes are TRBV5-1 and TRBJ2-7, with TRBD1 identical over 9 bases. Germline loops: CDR1 SGHRS, CDR2 YFSETQ. The V segment lost 3 bases and the J segment 6 bases; nucleotides outside the gene matches: 10. The CDR3 spans 15 residues. For the CDR3, the DNA is TGCGCCAGCAGCTCCACAGGGGGCCAGATCGGCGAGCAGTACTTC. Translated, it gives CASSSTGGQIGEQYF.

There are a few counts of this clonotype. The rearrangement uses TRBV5-1 and TRBJ2-2; D possibly matches TRBD1 or TRBD2 (5 bases each). V gave up 3 bases and J gave up 1 base, with 7 bases separating them. Germline V CDR1 and CDR2: SGHRS, YFSETQ. This CDR3 spans 14 amino acids. The CDR3 is CASSWGWNTGELFF. Here the CDR3 DNA reads TGCGCCAGCAGCTGGGGGTGGAACACCGGGGAGCTGTTTTTT.

This clonotype appeared a few times. V usage is TRBV20-1 and J usage is TRBJ2-3; tentative D call: TRBD2 (6 bases). The V gene lost 1 base and the J gene lost 10 bases, with 21 bases spanning the gap. This CDR3 region has 15 residues. CDR1 and CDR2 from the germline V gene are DFQATT and SNEGSKA (reference sequence). The CDR3 region has the DNA TGCAGTGCTAGAGCCGGAGGGAGCTCTCCTGGGTCGCAGTATTTT. It encodes CSARAGGSSPGSQYF.

This clonotype has just a few counts. This chain connects TRBV24-1 to TRBJ2-2, with TRBD2 as a possible D gene (5 bases). Per the germline V gene, CDR1 is KGHDR and CDR2 is SFDVKD. Trimming pared 7 bases from V and 4 bases from J, leaving 12 bases between. The CDR3 totals 14 residues. The CDR3 sequence is CATSAPAGTGELFF. Written as DNA, the CDR3 is TGTGCCACCAGCGCCCCGGCGGGCACCGGGGAGCTGTTTTTT.

The chain employs TRBV20-1 and TRBJ2-3, with 10 bases identical to TRBD2. Looked up from germline, CDR1 is DFQATT and CDR2 is SNEGSKA (reference sequence). V lost 3 bases, J lost 10 bases, and 7 bases stayed unmatched. The CDR3 length is 13 residues. The CDR3 spells CSARAEAGGAQYF. The CDR3 bases are TGCAGTGCTAGGGCTGAAGCGGGGGGGGCGCAGTATTTT.

The chain recombines TRBV2 with TRBJ2-7; D remains ambiguous. The CDR3 runs to 13 residues. Deletions cut 3 bases from V and 6 bases from J, with 12 bases between. CDR1 and CDR2 (germline): SNHLY, FYNNEI. The DNA for the CDR3 is TGTGCCAGCAGTGAGCATATGGGAACCGAGCAGTACTTC. The encoded protein is CASSEHMGTEQYF.

This clonotype was observed a handful of times. This sequence joins TRBV7-9 and TRBJ2-1, with D possibly matching TRBD1 (6 bases). Trimming took 5 bases from V and 3 from J, leaving 14 bases between them. Germline V lookup: CDR1 SEHNR, CDR2 FQNEAQ (reference sequence). CDR3 length: 15 amino acids. The CDR3 DNA reads as TGTGCCAGCAGCGCACGACAGGTGATCTACAATGAGCAGTTCTTC. Translation gives CASSARQVIYNEQFF.

This clonotype appeared a few times. The chain couples TRBV5-4 to TRBJ2-5; D is unresolved. The CDR3 is made up of 12 amino acids. CDR1 SGHNT and CDR2 YYREEE come from the germline V gene (reference sequence). Trimming took off 2 bases at V and 5 bases at J, with 7 bases between the two ends. The CDR3 region is CASSLHTETQYF. The CDR3 DNA reads as TGTGCCAGCAGCTTACACACCGAGACCCAGTACTTC.

The V call is TRBV20-1, the J call TRBJ1-3, with TRBD1 matching 9 bases. The germline V gene has CDR1 DFQATT and CDR2 SNEGSKA (reference sequence). The CDR3 is made up of 14 amino acids. V trimming: 6 bases; J trimming: 8 bases; junction bases outside the gene matches: 11. CDR3 DNA sequence: TGCAGTGCCCCGTGGAGGACAGGGGCGGACACCATATATTTT. It yields the protein CSAPWRTGADTIYF.

This clonotype showed up just a few times. The chain recombines TRBV12-3 or TRBV12-4 with TRBJ1-6; the D is unclear. V lost 5 bases, J lost 2 bases, and 7 bases lay in between. The CDR3 runs to 14 residues. The CDR3 coding sequence is TGTGCCAGCAGTCCCGGGGCCTATAATTCACCCCTCCACTTT. Amino acid sequence: CASSPGAYNSPLHF.

This clonotype has more than one count but fewer than ten. The CDR3, as DNA: TGTGCCAGCAGTTTAGGGCTAGCGGGGATCTACGAGCAGTACTTC. Encoded protein: CASSLGLAGIYEQYF. The rearrangement uses TRBV28 and TRBJ2-7, with 9 bases fitting TRBD2. This CDR3 has 15 amino acids. Germline V lookup: CDR1 MDHEN, CDR2 SYDVKM. V was clipped by 2 bases and J by 3 bases; unmatched bases: 5.

This clonotype turned up a few times. This sequence joins TRBV20-1 and TRBJ2-1; 8 positions match TRBD1. CDR3 size: 13 residues. V was clipped by 5 bases and J by 4 bases; unmatched bases: 4. Germline assignment: CDR1 DFQATT and CDR2 SNEGSKA (reference sequence). CDR3 residues: CSAPDRGYNEQFF. In DNA, the CDR3 is TGCAGTGCTCCCGACAGGGGTTACAATGAGCAGTTCTTC.

In its sample, this clonotype was seen a few times. V gene TRBV20-1 combines with J gene TRBJ2-6; the match to TRBD1 covers 10 bases. With 3 bases clipped from V and 0 bases from J, the junction kept 5 bases outside the gene matches. CDR3 size: 17 residues. Germline V lookup: CDR1 DFQATT, CDR2 SNEGSKA (reference sequence). The CDR3 here is CSARGTGEVSGANVLTF. The CDR3 nucleotides are TGCAGTGCTAGGGGGACAGGGGAAGTCTCTGGGGCCAACGTCCTGACTTTC.

The J gene is TRBJ2-1, the V gene TRBV11-3; 7 nucleotides align to TRBD2. Trimming took 8 bases from V and 9 from J; bases not matched to a gene: 13. The length of the CDR3 is 14 residues. Germline V gives CDR1 SGHNT, CDR2 YENEEA. This CDR3 is CASGRAGEIVEQFF. CDR3 in DNA: TGTGCCAGCGGTCGGGCGGGAGAGATAGTTGAGCAGTTCTTC.

The chain links TRBV7-9 to TRBJ1-4; D is unresolved. The CDR3 extends over 15 amino acids. Germline V gene data show CDR1 as SEHNR and CDR2 as FQNEAQ (reference sequence). The V gene lost 5 bases and the J gene lost 5 bases, with 15 bases spanning the gap. The CDR3, as DNA: TGTGCCAGCAGCCCCCTCAGACTCAGAAATGAAAAACTGTTTTTT. As protein: CASSPLRLRNEKLFF. Supplemented by reference TRBV7-9 and TRBJ1-4, the full variable domain reads DTGVSQNPRHKITKRGQNVTFRCDPISEHNRLYWYRQTLGQGPEFLTYFQNEAQLEKSRLLSDRFSAERPKGSFSTLEIQRTEQGDSAMYLCASSPLRLRNEKLFFGSGTQLSVL.

This clonotype showed up just a few times. The rearrangement uses TRBV28 and TRBJ2-1; D unresolved. Germline loops: CDR1 MDHEN, CDR2 SYDVKM. This CDR3 has 18 amino acids. Trimming cost V 5 bases and J 9 bases, with 29 bases left between them. The CDR3 DNA reads TGTGCCAGCAGTCCCCTTCCCGGTAGGCGCTTAGGCGAGAGTGAGCAGTTCTTC. Translated, it gives CASSPLPGRRLGESEQFF.